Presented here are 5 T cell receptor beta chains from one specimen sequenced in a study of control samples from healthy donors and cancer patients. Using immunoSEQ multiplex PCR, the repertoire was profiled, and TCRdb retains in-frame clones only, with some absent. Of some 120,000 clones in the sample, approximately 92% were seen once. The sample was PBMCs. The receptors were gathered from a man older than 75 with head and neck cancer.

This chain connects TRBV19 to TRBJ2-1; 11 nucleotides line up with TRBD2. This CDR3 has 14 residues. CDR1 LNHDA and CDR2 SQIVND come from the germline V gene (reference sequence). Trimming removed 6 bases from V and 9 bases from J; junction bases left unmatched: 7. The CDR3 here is CASSRLAGGTEQFF. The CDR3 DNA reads TGTGCCAGTAGCCGGCTAGCGGGGGGCACTGAGCAGTTCTTC.

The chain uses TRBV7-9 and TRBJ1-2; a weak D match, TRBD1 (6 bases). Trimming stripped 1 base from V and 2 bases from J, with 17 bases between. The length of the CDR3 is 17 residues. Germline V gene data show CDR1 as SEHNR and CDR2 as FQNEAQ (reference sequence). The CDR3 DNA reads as TGTGCCAGCAGCTTAGGGGCCAGGGGCCGCAAAAACTATGGCTACACCTTC. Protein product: CASSLGARGRKNYGYTF.

The CDR3 spells CASSAPTRGLGTDTQYF. As DNA, the CDR3 is TGTGCCAGCAGCGCGCCGACCAGGGGTTTGGGCACAGATACGCAGTATTTT. The rearrangement uses TRBV9 and TRBJ2-3; weak D call: TRBD1 (6 bases). CDR1 and CDR2 from the germline V gene are SGDLS and YYNGEE. Trimming left V 3 bases short and J 1 base short, with 18 bases between. The CDR3 consists of 17 residues.

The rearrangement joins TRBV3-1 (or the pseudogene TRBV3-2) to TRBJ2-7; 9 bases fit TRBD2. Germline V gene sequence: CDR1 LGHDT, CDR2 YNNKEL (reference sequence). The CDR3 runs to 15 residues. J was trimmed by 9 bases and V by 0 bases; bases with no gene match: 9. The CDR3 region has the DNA TGTGCCAGCAGCCAAGAAGTGCGGGGGGGCTTGGGGCAGTACTTC. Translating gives CASSQEVRGGLGQYF.

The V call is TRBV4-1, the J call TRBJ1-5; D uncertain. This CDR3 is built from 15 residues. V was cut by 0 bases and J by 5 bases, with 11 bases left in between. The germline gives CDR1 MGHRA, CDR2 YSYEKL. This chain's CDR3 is CASSQDSSGDQPQHF. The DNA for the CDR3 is TGCGCCAGCAGCCAAGATTCGTCAGGTGATCAGCCCCAGCATTTT.